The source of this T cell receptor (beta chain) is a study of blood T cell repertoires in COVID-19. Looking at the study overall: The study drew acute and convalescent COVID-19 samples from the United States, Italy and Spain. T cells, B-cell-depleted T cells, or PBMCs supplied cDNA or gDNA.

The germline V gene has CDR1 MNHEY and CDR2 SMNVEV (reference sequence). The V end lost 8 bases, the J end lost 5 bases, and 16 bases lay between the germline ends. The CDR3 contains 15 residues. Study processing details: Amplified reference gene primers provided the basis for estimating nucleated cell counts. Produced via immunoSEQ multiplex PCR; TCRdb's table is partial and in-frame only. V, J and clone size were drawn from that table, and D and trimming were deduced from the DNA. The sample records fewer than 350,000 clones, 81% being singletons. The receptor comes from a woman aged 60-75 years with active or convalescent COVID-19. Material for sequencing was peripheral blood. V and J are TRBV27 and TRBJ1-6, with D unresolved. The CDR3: CASAPLRINNSPLHF. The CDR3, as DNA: TGTGCCAGCGCTCCCTTGAGGATAAATAATTCACCCCTCCACTTT.